This T cell receptor beta chain derives from a study of cytomegalovirus exposure and HLA in healthy donors (dated by TCRdb to the late 2010s). About the full investigation: An earlier analysis of several hundred of the donors reported roughly 300 Gb of sequence data and more than 90 million unique TCR beta sequences from 150 million to 200 million T cells. Roughly 300 gigabases of sequencing data and around 80 million unique TCR sequences made up an early release that covered approximately 700 HLA-typed donors. The genetic ancestry cluster associated with self-reported Caucasian donors included roughly four fifths of the roughly 380 genotyped donors. The study aimed to test whether signatures of past pathogen exposure could be identified by cataloging public T cell receptors. Using immunosequencing, the study profiled T cell repertoires from 550 to 750 subjects and related those repertoires to cytomegalovirus serostatus. A separate validation cohort of 100 to 150 different subjects was used in addition to the roughly 640-subject first cohort. To predict cytomegalovirus infection status, the study brought together high-throughput TCR immunosequencing, statistical association of individual TCRs with disease status, and machine learning. A later analysis re-analyzed previously published TCR beta repertoires from 666 donors and added high-resolution HLA genotyping to study TCR occurrence patterns. Rather than using new phenotypic data, the later analysis identified candidate immune exposures from TCR beta sequences and from how often those sequences occurred across donors. In an earlier analysis of about 590 of the donors, high-throughput TCR beta sequencing was used to judge whether each TCR beta V gene segment behaved as functional or pseudogenic. Alongside the repertoire data, information on donor age, sex, ethnicity and CMV serostatus was compiled. Genome-wide SNP genotypes for about 55% of the 666 donors were used in a later genetic analysis, which treated that subset as a discovery cohort. Every repertoire in the discovery cohort had been generated on one and the same sequencing platform. HLA typing included class I and class II loci at four-digit resolution. Typing coverage varied by locus: roughly 620-640 donors for A, B, C, DRB1 and DQB1; around 560 for DQA1; about 600 for DPA1; around 450 for DPB1. A handful of DR-DQ haplotypes were handled as single units for association and clustering because linkage in the cohort was strong. Among around 400 genotyped donors of the cohort, an average of about 240,000 unique TCR beta nucleotide sequences were sequenced per donor, about a sixth of them non-productive. Overall study results and their limits: Some IMGT-functional V segments, including TRBV6-2 and TRBV6-3, could not be distinguished by the 87-base-pair reads and were therefore excluded. The presence/absence analyses assumed that sequencing depth was roughly uniform across donors, and that assumption may not be true. At a false discovery rate of 0.05, a later analysis linked around 17,000 TCR beta sequences to specific HLA alleles. In a later genetic analysis, fewer N-insertions in productive TCRs were reported among donors in an Asian-associated ancestry cluster than the roughly 640-donor mean. Correlated functional status among segregating V segments might be attributable to linkage disequilibrium, but an unknown experimental factor could not be ruled out. In a later genetic analysis, a missense DCLRE1C variant was associated with V-gene and J-gene trimming of TCR beta chains, and the association was replicated in an independent cohort. A further reported finding was that TCR beta sequences accurately predicted the HLA-A and HLA-B alleles for most subjects in the first cohort. A cluster of highly shared sequence variants was judged likely to represent a technical artifact of the sequencing pipeline. In this cohort, only TCR beta chains were sequenced, and detectable features were limited by the absence of alpha or paired-chain data. Compared with equally common non-associated chains, HLA-associated TCR beta chains in a later analysis were more clonally expanded and had lower generation probabilities. The study gave a list of about 160 TCR beta chains associated with cytomegalovirus. Seventeen rarely observed V segments, including chromosome 9 orphons, were excluded from the earlier analysis of about 610 of the donors because counts were too low. In a later analysis, the rate of TCR association differed among HLA loci, with DRB1 alleles having the most associated TCRs and HLA-C alleles having the fewest. When HLA alleles, especially DR and DQ, strongly co-occurred, TCR associations were difficult to assign to individual alleles. The authors suggested that the approach could potentially be extended to other disease states and immunological phenotypes. The classifier was reported to diagnose cytomegalovirus status with high specificity and sensitivity in both the original cohort and the validation cohort. Immune exposure information for the cohort was limited to CMV serostatus. While some public TCRs were present in many individuals, most TCR sequences turned up only very rarely across donors. Broadly in line with IMGT annotations, most TCR beta V segments showed up in productive rearrangements about 87% or about 30% of the time in an earlier analysis of several hundred of the donors. A few of the identified cytomegalovirus-associated TCR beta chains were confirmed in vitro to be specific for cytomegalovirus antigens. HLA typing was unavailable for some donors at each locus, so association tests used only the typed subset. According to a later analysis, most CMV-associated TCR beta chains appeared to be HLA-restricted, and the HLA associations seemed to be driven largely by CMV exposure. A later analysis reported that several top co-occurrence clusters appeared linked to parvovirus B19, influenza, CMV and Epstein-Barr virus.

CDR1 GTSNPN and CDR2 SVGIG are derived from the germline V gene (reference sequence). The CDR3 has 12 amino acids, counting the end cysteine and phenylalanine. Of all the DNA, just the CDR3 is kept, 36 bases in frame from base 1. V ends up 8 bases short and J 1 base short, with an unmatched junction base count of 4. Libraries were constructed by the immunoSEQ multiplex PCR assay. For the multiplex PCR, a mixture combining 60 forward primers for TCR Vbeta segments and 13 reverse primers for TCR Jbeta segments was used. The CDR3 region of rearranged TCR beta genes was amplified from genomic DNA with a multiplex PCR assay. The amplified TCR beta libraries were sequenced on the Illumina HiSeq System as 87-base-pair reads. Regarding the original processing steps: Across the 670 or so repertoires, a later analysis counted approximately 83 million unique TCR beta chains, roughly 11 million of which were shared by at least two donors. To remove PCR and sequencing errors, raw reads were error-corrected and collapsed into unique sequences using a nearest-neighbor algorithm that merged closely related sequences. Alignment of CDR3 sequences to IMGT reference sequences was used to assign V, D and J gene segments. For a sequence to be retained, at least a six-nucleotide match to both a V gene segment and a J gene segment was required. Rearrangements were classified as productive when the CDR3 lacked stop codons and remained in frame with V and J, and all other rearrangements were classified as non-productive. CDR3 was defined according to IMGT convention as the region running from the second conserved V-encoded cysteine to the conserved J-encoded phenylalanine. In an earlier analysis of 550 to 650 of the donors, sequences lacking an unambiguous match to a single V gene segment were excluded. An earlier analysis of several hundred of the donors called V segments functional above 56.7% productive rearrangements and segregating when the between-donor standard deviation exceeded 5%. A statistical classification framework was developed to diagnose cytomegalovirus status using the catalog of TCR beta chain sequences. A later analysis assigned V and J genes by comparing TCR nucleotide sequences with IMGT/GENE-DB human TR gene sequences. The TCRdist pipeline was used in a later analysis to assign CDR3 sequences and most-parsimonious VDJ recombination scenarios. In a later analysis, every TCR beta chain was defined by the combination of its CDR3 amino acid sequence and its V-gene family, and reads without a unique V-gene family were dropped. As a way to deal with suspected cross-contamination and a sequencing artifact, a later analysis dropped 640 or so nucleotide sequences that were highly shared and had low generation probability. For each public chain, a later analysis derived a clonal expansion index from normalized ranks of inferred template counts within each repertoire. In a later analysis, generation probabilities were computed using a VDJ recombination model fitted to out-of-frame rearrangements, and the results were checked against IGoR. In a later analysis, TCR-TCR, TCR-HLA and TCR-CMV co-occurrence was scored with hypergeometric tests, and a repertoire-size bias correction was applied to TCR pairs. In a later analysis, false discovery rates were estimated by permuting HLA or CMV assignments 20 times. A later analysis grouped co-occurring TCRs with DBSCAN, adding TCRdist sequence similarity when clustering within HLA-allele-positive subsets. Co-occurrence clustering excluded repertoires with fewer than 30,000 or more than 120,000 public chains, plus five with anomalous nucleotide sharing. TCRdb holds this immuneACCESS table with in-frame rearrangements only. Some clones are missing; in checked studies, unresolved V genes explain under half, and the rest has no known cause. For V, J and clone size, that table is used; D and trimming come from the DNA. Here the sample has some 150,000 clones; over 65% occur a single time. The leading ten clones occupy 1.8% of the sample.

The cohort was made up of about 670 healthy bone marrow donors. At the time of sampling, all cohort members were nominally healthy, though unrecorded immune exposures were likely present. The donor tested CMV seropositive, placing the donor among the 289 seropositive members of the cohort. A peripheral blood sample was collected from each donor, and TCR beta sequencing was performed on peripheral blood mononuclear cells. Genomic DNA was extracted from the blood cell samples with the Qiagen DNeasy Blood Extraction Kit. Points on this clone: Its antigen is currently not known. Per-base quality was not reported, and no clone a single base away is much larger than it.

Sequencing was performed on PBMCs. Recombination connected TRBV30 to TRBJ1-1, with 7 bases in between that match TRBD1. The source of this sequence is a female donor in good health and CMV-seropositive. The CDR3 reads CARQGQNTEAFF. The sequenced DNA: TGTGCCAGACAGGGCCAGAACACTGAAGCTTTCTTT.